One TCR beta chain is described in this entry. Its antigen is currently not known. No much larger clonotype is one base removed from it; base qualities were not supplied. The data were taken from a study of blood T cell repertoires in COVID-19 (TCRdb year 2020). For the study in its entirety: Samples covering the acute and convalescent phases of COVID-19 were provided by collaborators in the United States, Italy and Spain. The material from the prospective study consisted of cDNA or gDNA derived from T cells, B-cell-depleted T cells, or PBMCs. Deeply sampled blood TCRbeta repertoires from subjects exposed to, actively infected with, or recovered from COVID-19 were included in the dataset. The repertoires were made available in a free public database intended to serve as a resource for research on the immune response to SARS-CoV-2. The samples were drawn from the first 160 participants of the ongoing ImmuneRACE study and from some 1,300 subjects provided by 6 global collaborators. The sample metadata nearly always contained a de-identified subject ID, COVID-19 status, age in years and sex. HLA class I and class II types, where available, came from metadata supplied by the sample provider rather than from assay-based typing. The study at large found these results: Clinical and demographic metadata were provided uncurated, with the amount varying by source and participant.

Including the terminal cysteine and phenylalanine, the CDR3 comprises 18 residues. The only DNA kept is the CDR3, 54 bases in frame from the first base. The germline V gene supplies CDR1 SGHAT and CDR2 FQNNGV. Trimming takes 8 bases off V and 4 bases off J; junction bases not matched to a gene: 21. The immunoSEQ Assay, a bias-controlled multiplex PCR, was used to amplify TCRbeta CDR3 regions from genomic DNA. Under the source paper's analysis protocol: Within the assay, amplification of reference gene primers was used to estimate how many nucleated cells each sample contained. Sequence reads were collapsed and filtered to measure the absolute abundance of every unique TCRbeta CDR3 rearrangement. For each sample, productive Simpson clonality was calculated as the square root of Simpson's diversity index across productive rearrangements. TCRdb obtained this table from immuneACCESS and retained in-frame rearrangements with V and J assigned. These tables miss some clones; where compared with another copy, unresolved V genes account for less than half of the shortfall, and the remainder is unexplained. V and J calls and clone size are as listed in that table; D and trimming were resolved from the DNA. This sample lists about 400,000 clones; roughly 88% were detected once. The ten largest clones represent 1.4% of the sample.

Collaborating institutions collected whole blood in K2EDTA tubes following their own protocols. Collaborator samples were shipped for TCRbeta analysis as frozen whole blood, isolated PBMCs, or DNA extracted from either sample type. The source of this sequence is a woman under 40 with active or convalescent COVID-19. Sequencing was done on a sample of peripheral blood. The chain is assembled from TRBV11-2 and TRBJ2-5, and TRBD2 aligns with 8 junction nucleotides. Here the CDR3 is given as CASGLYSNSAGVGETQYF. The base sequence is TGTGCCAGCGGCCTATACTCGAATTCAGCGGGAGTTGGAGAGACCCAGTACTTC.